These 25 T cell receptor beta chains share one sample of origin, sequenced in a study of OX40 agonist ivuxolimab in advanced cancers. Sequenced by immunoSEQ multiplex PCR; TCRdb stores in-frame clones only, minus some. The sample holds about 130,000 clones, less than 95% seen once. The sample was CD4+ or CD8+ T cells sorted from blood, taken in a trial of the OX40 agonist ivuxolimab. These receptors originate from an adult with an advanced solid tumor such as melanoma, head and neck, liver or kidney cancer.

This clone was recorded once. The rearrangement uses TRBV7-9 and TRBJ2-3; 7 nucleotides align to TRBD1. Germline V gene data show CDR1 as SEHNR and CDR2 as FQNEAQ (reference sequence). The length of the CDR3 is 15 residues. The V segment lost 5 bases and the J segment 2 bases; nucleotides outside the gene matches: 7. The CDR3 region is CASSPWDRATDTQYF. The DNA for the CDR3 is TGTGCCAGCAGCCCTTGGGACAGAGCCACAGATACGCAGTATTTT.

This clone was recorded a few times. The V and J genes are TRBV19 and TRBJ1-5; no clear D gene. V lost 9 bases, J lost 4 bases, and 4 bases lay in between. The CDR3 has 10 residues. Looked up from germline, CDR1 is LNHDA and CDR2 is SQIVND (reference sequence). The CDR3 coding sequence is TGTGCCAGCCCTAATCAGCCCCAGCATTTT. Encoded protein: CASPNQPQHF.

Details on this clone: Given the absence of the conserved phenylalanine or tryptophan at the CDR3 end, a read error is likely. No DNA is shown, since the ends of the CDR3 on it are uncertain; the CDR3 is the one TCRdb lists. CDR3 residues: CASSQVLDGTEAFG. This rearrangement joins TRBV18 to TRBJ1-1. The germline CDR1 and CDR2 sequences are KGHSH and LQKENI. Ends included, the CDR3 has 14 residues.

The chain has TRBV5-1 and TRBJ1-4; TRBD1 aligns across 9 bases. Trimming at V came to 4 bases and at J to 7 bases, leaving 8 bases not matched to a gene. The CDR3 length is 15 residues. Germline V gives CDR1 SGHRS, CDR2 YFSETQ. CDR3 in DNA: TGCGCCAGCAGCGGGACAGGGAAAGGTGGTGAAAAACTGTTTTTT. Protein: CASSGTGKGGEKLFF.

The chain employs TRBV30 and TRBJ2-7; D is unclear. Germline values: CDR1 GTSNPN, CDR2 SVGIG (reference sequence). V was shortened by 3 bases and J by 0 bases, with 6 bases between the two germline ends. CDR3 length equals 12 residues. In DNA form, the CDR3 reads TGTGCCTGGAGCTCAAGCTCCTACGAGCAGTACTTC. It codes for CAWSSSSYEQYF. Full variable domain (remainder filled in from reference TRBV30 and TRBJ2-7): SQTIHQWPATLVQPVGSPLSLECTVEGTSNPNLYWYRQAAGRGLQLLFYSVGIGQISSEVPQNLSASRPQDRQFILSSKKLLLSDSGFYLCAWSSSSYEQYFGPGTRLTVT.

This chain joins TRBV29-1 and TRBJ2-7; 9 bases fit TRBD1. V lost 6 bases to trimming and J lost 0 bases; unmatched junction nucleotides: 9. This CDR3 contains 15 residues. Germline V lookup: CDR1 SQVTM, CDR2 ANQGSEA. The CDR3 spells CSVANRDRASYEQYF. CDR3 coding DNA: TGCAGCGTAGCGAACCGGGACAGGGCCTCCTACGAGCAGTACTTC.

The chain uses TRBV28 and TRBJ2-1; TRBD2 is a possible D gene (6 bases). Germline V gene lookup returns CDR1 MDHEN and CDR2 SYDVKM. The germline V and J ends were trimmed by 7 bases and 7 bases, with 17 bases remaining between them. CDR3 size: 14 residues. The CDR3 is CASTLGTGRNEQFF. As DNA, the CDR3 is TGTGCCAGCACTCTCGGGACTGGTAGGAATGAGCAGTTCTTC.

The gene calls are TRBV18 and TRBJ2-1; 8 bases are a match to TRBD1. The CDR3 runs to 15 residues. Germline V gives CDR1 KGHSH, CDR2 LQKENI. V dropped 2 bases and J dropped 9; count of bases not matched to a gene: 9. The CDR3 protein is CASSPGQGPLVEQFF. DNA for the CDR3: TGTGCCAGCTCACCAGGACAGGGACCCCTTGTTGAGCAGTTCTTC. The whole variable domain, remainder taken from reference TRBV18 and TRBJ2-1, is NAGVMQNPRHLVRRRGQEARLRCSPMKGHSHVYWYRQLPEEGLKFMVYLQKENIIDESGMPKERFSAEFPKEGPSILRIQQVVRGDSAAYFCASSPGQGPLVEQFFGPGTRLTVL.

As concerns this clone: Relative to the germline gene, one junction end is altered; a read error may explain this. CDR3 coding DNA: TGTGCCAGTAGTATAGCCGTCACGGGAGGCAGGGGCCAGACTTTT. The encoded protein is CASSIAVTGGRGQTF. The gene calls are TRBV19 and TRBJ1-5, with D possibly matching TRBD1 (6 bases). CDR1 and CDR2 (germline): LNHDA, SQIVND (reference sequence). The CDR3 contains 15 residues.

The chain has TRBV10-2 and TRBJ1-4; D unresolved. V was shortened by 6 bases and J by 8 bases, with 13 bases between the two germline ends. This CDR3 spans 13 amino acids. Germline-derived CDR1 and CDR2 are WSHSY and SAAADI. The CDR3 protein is CASSGAFGEKLFF. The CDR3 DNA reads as TGCGCCAGCAGCGGAGCGTTCGGAGAAAAACTGTTTTTT.

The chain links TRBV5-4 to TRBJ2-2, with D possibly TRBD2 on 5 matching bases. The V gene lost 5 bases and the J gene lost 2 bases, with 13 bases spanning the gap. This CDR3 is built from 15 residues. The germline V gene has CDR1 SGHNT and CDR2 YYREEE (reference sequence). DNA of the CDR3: TGTGCCAGCAGGCCAACCCTAGCTAACACCGGGGAGCTGTTTTTT. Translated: CASRPTLANTGELFF. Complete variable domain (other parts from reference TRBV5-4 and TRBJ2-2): ETGVTQSPTHLIKTRGQQVTLRCSSQSGHNTVSWYQQALGQGPQFIFQYYREEENGRGNFPPRFSGLQFPNYSSELNVNALELDDSALYLCASRPTLANTGELFFGEGSRLTVL.

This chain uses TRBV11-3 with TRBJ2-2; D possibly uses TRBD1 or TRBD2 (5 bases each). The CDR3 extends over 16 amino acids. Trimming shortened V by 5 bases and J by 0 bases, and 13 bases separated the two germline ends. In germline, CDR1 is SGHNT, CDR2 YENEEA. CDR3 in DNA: TGTGCCAGCAGCCCTCGGGGACCACCGAACACCGGGGAGCTGTTTTTT. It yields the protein CASSPRGPPNTGELFF.

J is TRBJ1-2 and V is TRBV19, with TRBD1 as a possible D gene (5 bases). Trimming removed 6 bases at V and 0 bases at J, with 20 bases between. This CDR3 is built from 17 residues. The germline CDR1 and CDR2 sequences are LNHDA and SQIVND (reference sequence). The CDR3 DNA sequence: TGTGCCAGTAGCCTCACCTCTGGGGGGGAAACTAACTATGGCTACACCTTC. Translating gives CASSLTSGGETNYGYTF.

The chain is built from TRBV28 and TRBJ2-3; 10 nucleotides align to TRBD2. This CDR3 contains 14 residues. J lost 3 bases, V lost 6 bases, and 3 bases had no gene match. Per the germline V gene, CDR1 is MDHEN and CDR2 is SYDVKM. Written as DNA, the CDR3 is TGTGCCAGCAGCGAGGGACTAGCGACAGATACGCAGTATTTT. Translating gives CASSEGLATDTQYF.

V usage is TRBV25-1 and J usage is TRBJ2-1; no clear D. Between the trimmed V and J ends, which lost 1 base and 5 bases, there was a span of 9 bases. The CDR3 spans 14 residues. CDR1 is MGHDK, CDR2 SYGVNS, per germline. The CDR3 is CASSELGYHNEQFF. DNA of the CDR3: TGTGCCAGCAGTGAATTAGGCTATCACAATGAGCAGTTCTTC. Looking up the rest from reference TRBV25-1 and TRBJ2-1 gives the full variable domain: EADIYQTPRYLVIGTGKKITLECSQTMGHDKMYWYQQDPGMELHLIHYSYGVNSTEKGDLSSESTVSRIRTEHFPLTLESARPSHTSQYLCASSELGYHNEQFFGPGTRLTVL.

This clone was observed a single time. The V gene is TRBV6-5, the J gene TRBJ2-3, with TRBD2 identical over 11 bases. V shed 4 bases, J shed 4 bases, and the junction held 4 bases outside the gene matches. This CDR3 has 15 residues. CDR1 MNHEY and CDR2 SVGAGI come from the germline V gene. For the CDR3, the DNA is TGTGCCAGCAGTTGGGGACTAGCGGCCCCAGATACGCAGTATTTT. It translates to CASSWGLAAPDTQYF.

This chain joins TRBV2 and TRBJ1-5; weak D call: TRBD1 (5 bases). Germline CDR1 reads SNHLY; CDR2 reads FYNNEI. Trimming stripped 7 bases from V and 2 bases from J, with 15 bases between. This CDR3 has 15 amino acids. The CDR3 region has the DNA TGTGCCAGCACCCCCCGGCGGGGGGGCAATCAGCCCCAGCATTTT. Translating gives CASTPRRGGNQPQHF.

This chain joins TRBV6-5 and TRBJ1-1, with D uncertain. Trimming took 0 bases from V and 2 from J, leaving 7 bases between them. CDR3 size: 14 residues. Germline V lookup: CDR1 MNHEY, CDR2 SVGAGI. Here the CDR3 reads CASSYSGVNTEAFF. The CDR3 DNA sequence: TGTGCCAGCAGTTACTCTGGGGTAAACACTGAAGCTTTCTTT.

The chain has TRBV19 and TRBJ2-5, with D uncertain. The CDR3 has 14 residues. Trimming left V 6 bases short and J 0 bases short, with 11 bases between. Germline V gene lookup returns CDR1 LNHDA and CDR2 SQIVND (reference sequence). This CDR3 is CASSPLGYQETQYF. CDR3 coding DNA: TGTGCCAGTAGCCCGTTGGGGTACCAAGAGACCCAGTACTTC.

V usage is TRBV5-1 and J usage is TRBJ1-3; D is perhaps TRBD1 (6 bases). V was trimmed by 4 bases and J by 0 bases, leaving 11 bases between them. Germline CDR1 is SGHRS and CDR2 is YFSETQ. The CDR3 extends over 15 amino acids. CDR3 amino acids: CASSPGQASGNTIYF. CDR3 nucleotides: TGCGCCAGCAGCCCGGGACAAGCCTCTGGAAACACCATATATTTT.

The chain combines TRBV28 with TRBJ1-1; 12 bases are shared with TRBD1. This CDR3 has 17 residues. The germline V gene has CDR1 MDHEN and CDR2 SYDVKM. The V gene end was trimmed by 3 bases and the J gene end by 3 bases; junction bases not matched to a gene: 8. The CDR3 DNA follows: TGTGCCAGCAGTTTGAATCCAGGGACAGGGGGCGACACTGAAGCTTTCTTT. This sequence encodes CASSLNPGTGGDTEAFF.

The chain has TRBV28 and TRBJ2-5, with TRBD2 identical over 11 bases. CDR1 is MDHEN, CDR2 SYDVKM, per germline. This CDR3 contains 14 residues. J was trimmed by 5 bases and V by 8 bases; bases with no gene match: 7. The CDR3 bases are TGTGCCAGCCTGACTAGCGGGGCGCGGGAGACCCAGTACTTC. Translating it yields CASLTSGARETQYF. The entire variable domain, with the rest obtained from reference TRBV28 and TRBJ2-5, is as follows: DVKVTQSSRYLVKRTGEKVFLECVQDMDHENMFWYRQDPGLGLRLIYFSYDVKMKEKGDIPEGYSVSREKKERFSLILESASTNQTSMYLCASLTSGARETQYFGPGTRLLVL.

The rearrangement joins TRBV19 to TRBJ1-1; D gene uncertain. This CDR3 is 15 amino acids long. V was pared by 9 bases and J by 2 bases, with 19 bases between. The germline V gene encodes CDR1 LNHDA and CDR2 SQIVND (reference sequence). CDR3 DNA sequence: TGTGCCAGCCAGTACGGCTTCGGCTATAACACTGAAGCTTTCTTT. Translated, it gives CASQYGFGYNTEAFF.

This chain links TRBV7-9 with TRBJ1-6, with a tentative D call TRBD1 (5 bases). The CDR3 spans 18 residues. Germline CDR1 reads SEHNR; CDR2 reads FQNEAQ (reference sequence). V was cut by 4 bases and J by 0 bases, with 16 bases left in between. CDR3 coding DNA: TGTGCCAGCAGCTCCCAGGGTTCTTCGGGCTCCTATAATTCACCCCTCCACTTT. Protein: CASSSQGSSGSYNSPLHF.

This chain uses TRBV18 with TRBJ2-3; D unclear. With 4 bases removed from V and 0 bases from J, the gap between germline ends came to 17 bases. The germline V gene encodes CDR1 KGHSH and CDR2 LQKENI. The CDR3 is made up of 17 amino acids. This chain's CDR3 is CASSRSGPRTSTDTQYF. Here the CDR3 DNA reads TGTGCCAGCTCACGATCCGGGCCGCGTACTAGCACAGATACGCAGTATTTT.